This T cell receptor beta chain comes out of a study of blood T cell repertoires in COVID-19. Study-level information: COVID-19 samples from acute and convalescent phases originated in the United States, Italy and Spain. T cells, B-cell-depleted T cells, or PBMCs supplied cDNA or gDNA.

CDR1 is LGHDT and CDR2 is YNNKEL in the germline V gene (reference sequence). The CDR3 length is 12 residues. V lost 6 bases to trimming and J lost 7 bases, with 9 bases between them. Original processing methods: Amplification with reference gene primers provided the estimates of nucleated cell counts. Method: immunoSEQ multiplex PCR; TCRdb's copy keeps in-frame clones and lacks some. V, J and clone size are those of that table, while D and trimming were read from the DNA. The sample carries 200,000 to 300,000 clones, around 88% recorded once. The sequencing sample was made of peripheral blood. The genes are TRBV3-1 (or the pseudogene TRBV3-2) and TRBJ1-4; D gene unclear. The TCR comes from a man younger than 40 with active or convalescent COVID-19. CDR3 nucleotide sequence: TGTGCCAGCAGGGCGGGTAGTGAAAAACTGTTTTTT. Its protein product is CASRAGSEKLFF.